This is a list of T cell receptor beta chains from one sample in a study of T cell responses to AZD1222 COVID-19 vaccine. Sequencing was performed with immunoSEQ multiplex PCR; in TCRdb, only in-frame clones are kept and a portion is missing. The sample carries 75,000 to 90,000 clones, 85% to 95% recorded once. The input for sequencing was peripheral blood, taken 28 days after the second AZD1222 dose. The receptors originated from an adult who received the AZD1222 COVID-19 vaccine. The CDR3 runs from the conserved cysteine through the conserved F or W. A D gene is named only where the DNA matches it firmly. Part of the rows lack a size; the others show once, few, many or a class for expanded clones.

V: TRBV10-3
J: TRBJ2-1
D: -
size: once
CDR3: CAISQDGNEQFF
DNA: TGTGCCATCAGCCAGGACGGGAATGAGCAGTTCTTC

V: TRBV11-2
J: TRBJ2-7
D: -
size: -
CDR3: CASSPGPDRGEQYF
DNA: TGTGCCAGCAGCCCCGGCCCCGACCGAGGAGAGCAGTACTTC

V: TRBV6-8
J: TRBJ1-2
D: -
size: -
CDR3: CASSWWGSHYGYTF
DNA: TGTGCCAGCAGTTGGTGGGGATCCCACTATGGCTACACCTTC

V: TRBV5-1
J: TRBJ2-1
D: -
size: -
CDR3: CASSLLVASSYNEQFF
DNA: TGCGCCAGCAGCCTCCTAGTAGCGAGCTCCTACAATGAGCAGTTCTTC

V: TRBV12-3/TRBV12-4
J: TRBJ1-1
D: -
size: -
CDR3: CASSWGSGTEAFF
DNA: TGTGCCAGCAGTTGGGGGTCTGGGACTGAAGCTTTCTTT

V: TRBV5-5
J: TRBJ1-1
D: -
size: -
CDR3: CASSAQNTEAFF
DNA: TGTGCCAGCAGCGCACAAAACACTGAAGCTTTCTTT

V: TRBV2
J: TRBJ1-4
D: TRBD1
size: many
CDR3: CASSERPSWTGETTNEKLFF
DNA: TGTGCCAGCAGTGAACGTCCATCATGGACAGGGGAAACAACTAATGAAAAACTGTTTTTT

V: TRBV28
J: TRBJ1-4
D: TRBD1
size: -
CDR3: CASSSQGATNEKLFF
DNA: TGTGCCAGCAGTTCACAGGGGGCAACTAATGAAAAACTGTTTTTT

V: TRBV11-2
J: TRBJ1-5
D: -
size: -
CDR3: CASSLGRDTLGHQPQHF
DNA: TGTGCCAGCAGCTTGGGTCGAGACACCTTAGGACATCAGCCCCAGCATTTT

V: TRBV24-1
J: TRBJ2-5
D: -
size: -
CDR3: CATSDPSETQYF
DNA: TGTGCCACCAGTGACCCCAGCGAGACCCAGTACTTC

V: TRBV7-2
J: TRBJ2-3
D: -
size: -
CDR3: CASSYRRISTDTQYF
DNA: TGTGCCAGCAGCTACCGACGGATTTCCACAGATACGCAGTATTTT

V: TRBV28
J: TRBJ2-6
D: -
size: -
CDR3: CASNPASSGANVLTF
DNA: TGTGCCAGCAATCCAGCAAGCTCTGGGGCCAACGTCCTGACTTTC

V: TRBV2
J: TRBJ1-1
D: -
size: -
CDR3: CASRIHVAFF
DNA: TGTGCCAGCAGGATACACGTGGCTTTCTTT

V: TRBV29-1
J: TRBJ2-7
D: -
size: -
CDR3: CSVEASGEQYF
DNA: TGCAGCGTTGAAGCCAGTGGCGAGCAGTACTTC

V: TRBV19
J: TRBJ1-1
D: -
size: -
CDR3: CASSIGAGALPEAFF
DNA: TGTGCCAGTAGTATAGGAGCAGGGGCGCTGCCGGAAGCTTTCTTT

V: TRBV4-1
J: TRBJ2-1
D: -
size: -
CDR3: CASSQAPQPKQFF
DNA: TGCGCCAGCAGCCAAGCCCCTCAACCTAAGCAGTTCTTC

V: TRBV28
J: TRBJ2-7
D: -
size: -
CDR3: CASSWTWGYYEQYF
DNA: TGTGCCAGCAGTTGGACCTGGGGGTACTACGAGCAGTACTTC

V: TRBV19
J: TRBJ1-6
D: -
size: -
CDR3: CASSPTKGAYNSPLHF
DNA: TGTGCCAGTAGCCCTACAAAGGGAGCCTATAATTCACCCCTCCACTTT

V: TRBV6-4
J: TRBJ2-6
D: -
size: -
CDR3: CASSEEGGSGANVLTF
DNA: TGTGCCAGCAGTGAGGAGGGCGGATCTGGGGCCAACGTCCTGACTTTC

V: TRBV20-1
J: TRBJ2-5
D: -
size: -
CDR3: CSASGETQYF
DNA: TGCAGTGCTAGTGGCGAGACCCAGTACTTC

V: TRBV4-2
J: TRBJ1-1
D: TRBD1
size: -
CDR3: CASSPRGYGTEAFF
DNA: TGTGCCAGCAGCCCCAGGGGGTATGGCACTGAAGCTTTCTTT

V: TRBV27
J: TRBJ2-3
D: -
size: -
CDR3: CASSPRADTQYF
DNA: TGTGCCAGCAGTCCGCGGGCAGATACGCAGTATTTT

V: TRBV6-5
J: TRBJ2-3
D: -
size: once
CDR3: CASSYFTLADTQYF
DNA: TGTGCCAGCAGTTACTTTACTTTGGCAGATACGCAGTATTTT

V: TRBV2
J: TRBJ2-1
D: TRBD2
size: -
CDR3: CASSDSGGYNEQFF
DNA: TGTGCCAGCAGTGATAGCGGGGGGTACAATGAGCAGTTCTTC

V: TRBV4-3
J: TRBJ2-1
D: -
size: -
CDR3: CASSQDVLIATGSYNEQFF
DNA: TGCGCCAGCAGCCAAGATGTTCTAATAGCAACCGGCTCCTACAATGAGCAGTTCTTC

V: TRBV9
J: TRBJ2-3
D: TRBD2
size: -
CDR3: CASSVVGTRRTDTQYF
DNA: TGTGCCAGCAGCGTAGTCGGGACTAGAAGGACAGATACGCAGTATTTT

V: TRBV7-2
J: TRBJ2-7
D: -
size: -
CDR3: CASSSGTESYEQYF
DNA: TGTGCCAGCAGTTCCGGGACGGAATCCTACGAGCAGTACTTC

V: TRBV27
J: TRBJ2-5
D: -
size: -
CDR3: CASSSPASGQETQYF
DNA: TGTGCCAGCAGTTCCCCCGCATCGGGTCAAGAGACCCAGTACTTC

V: TRBV7-2
J: TRBJ2-1
D: -
size: -
CDR3: CASSTGLHNEQFF
DNA: TGTGCCAGCAGCACGGGACTCCACAATGAGCAGTTCTTC

V: TRBV24-1
J: TRBJ2-3
D: TRBD2
size: -
CDR3: CATSDRTSGTSPADTQYF
DNA: TGTGCCACCAGTGACCGGACTAGCGGGACCTCCCCCGCAGATACGCAGTATTTT

V: TRBV6-5
J: TRBJ1-4
D: -
size: -
CDR3: CASSRQGQKLFF
DNA: TGTGCCAGCAGTCGTCAGGGCCAAAAACTGTTTTTT

V: TRBV9
J: TRBJ1-3
D: -
size: -
CDR3: CASSAIPGSGNTIYF
DNA: TGTGCCAGCAGCGCGATCCCAGGCTCTGGAAACACCATATATTTT

V: TRBV2
J: TRBJ1-1
D: TRBD1
size: few
CDR3: CASSETDRLNTEAFF
DNA: TGTGCCAGCAGTGAAACGGACAGGTTGAACACTGAAGCTTTCTTT

V: TRBV19
J: TRBJ2-7
D: TRBD1
size: -
CDR3: CASSNAGQGPYEQYF
DNA: TGTGCCAGTAGTAATGCTGGACAGGGCCCCTACGAGCAGTACTTC

V: TRBV5-4
J: TRBJ2-1
D: -
size: -
CDR3: CASSWTDSYNEQFF
DNA: TGTGCCAGCAGTTGGACTGATTCCTACAATGAGCAGTTCTTC

V: TRBV5-1
J: TRBJ2-7
D: -
size: -
CDR3: CASSPEMGRDEQYF
DNA: TGCGCCAGCAGCCCTGAAATGGGAAGGGACGAGCAGTACTTC

V: TRBV6-2/TRBV6-3
J: TRBJ1-5
D: TRBD1
size: -
CDR3: CASSPGTDGQPQHF
DNA: TGTGCCAGCAGCCCGGGGACAGACGGACAGCCCCAGCATTTT

V: TRBV1
J: TRBJ2-3
D: -
size: -
CDR3: CTSSRKINREWSDTQYF
DNA: TGCACCAGCAGCCGCAAGATCAACCGGGAGTGGTCAGATACGCAGTATTTT

V: TRBV29-1
J: TRBJ2-5
D: TRBD1
size: -
CDR3: CSVPGQGLGETQYF
DNA: TGCAGCGTTCCGGGACAGGGGTTAGGGGAGACCCAGTACTTC

V: TRBV10-3
J: TRBJ1-5
D: -
size: -
CDR3: CAIAGQGPPNQPQHF
DNA: TGTGCCATAGCAGGGCAGGGGCCTCCTAATCAGCCCCAGCATTTT

V: TRBV27
J: TRBJ1-1
D: -
size: -
CDR3: CASSGRKNTEAFF
DNA: TGTGCCAGCAGTGGCCGTAAGAACACTGAAGCTTTCTTT

V: TRBV14
J: TRBJ1-1
D: TRBD1
size: -
CDR3: CASSPLGQGWGTEAFF
DNA: TGTGCCAGCAGCCCCCTGGGACAGGGCTGGGGCACTGAAGCTTTCTTT